A selection of T cell receptor beta chains follows, all from one sample in a study of tumor-infiltrating lymphocytes in localized non-small cell lung cancer. Some clones are missing from TCRdb's copy, which holds only in-frame ones; the method was immunoSEQ multiplex PCR. The sample yields around 18,000 clones, 35% to 55% seen once. Sequenced material: lung tumor tissue. The receptors here all came from a human donor with non-small cell lung cancer. Both conserved end residues are part of each CDR3. A D gene is named only where the DNA matches it firmly. Expanded clones are given a class, and other clones once, few, many or no size at all.

CDR3,DNA,D,size,J,V
CSVENRVNGNTIYF,TGCAGCGTTGAAAACAGGGTCAACGGAAACACCATATATTTT,NA,NA,TRBJ1-3,TRBV29-1
CASSYWDIQETQYF,TGTGCCAGCAGTTACTGGGACATTCAAGAGACCCAGTACTTC,NA,NA,TRBJ2-5,TRBV6-5
CASSPGGGEAYEQYF,TGTGCCAGCTCACCCGGTGGGGGGGAAGCCTACGAGCAGTACTTC,TRBD2,NA,TRBJ2-7,TRBV18
CAASGGRYNSPLHF,TGTGCCGCGTCGGGGGGACGCTATAATTCACCCCTCCACTTT,NA,few,TRBJ1-6,TRBV4-2
CASSTRVAVAGGNQPQHF,TGTGCCAGTAGTACTCGAGTAGCGGTGGCTGGAGGCAATCAGCCCCAGCATTTT,NA,NA,TRBJ1-5,TRBV19
CASSPGTGVYGYTF,TGTGCCAGCAGCCCCGGGACAGGCGTCTATGGCTACACCTTC,TRBD1,medium-sized,TRBJ1-2,TRBV6-1
CASNLGLANEQFF,TGTGCCAGCAACCTCGGACTAGCAAATGAGCAGTTCTTC,TRBD2,NA,TRBJ2-1,TRBV5-8
CASSLGGANSPLHF,TGTGCCAGCAGCCTGGGGGGTGCTAATTCACCCCTCCACTTT,NA,NA,TRBJ1-6,TRBV7-3
CASRSSYNEQFF,TGCGCCAGCAGGAGCTCCTACAATGAGCAGTTCTTC,NA,few,TRBJ2-1,TRBV10-2
CASSIAASGGSETQYF,TGTGCCAGTAGTATTGCGGCTAGCGGGGGTTCAGAGACCCAGTACTTC,TRBD2,NA,TRBJ2-5,TRBV19
CASSYSPPGQGNEQFF,TGTGCCAGCAGTTACTCTCCGCCGGGACAGGGTAATGAGCAGTTCTTC,TRBD1,NA,TRBJ2-1,TRBV6-5
CASSYGGDRGRTEAFF,TGTGCCAGCAGTTACGGTGGGGACAGGGGGAGAACTGAAGCTTTCTTT,TRBD1,NA,TRBJ1-1,TRBV6-5
CASSRTGENYGYTF,TGTGCCAGCAGTCGGACAGGAGAAAACTATGGCTACACCTTC,TRBD1,once,TRBJ1-2,TRBV27
CASSPTTGTPNTEAFF,TGTGCCAGCAGCCCGACCACAGGGACTCCTAACACTGAAGCTTTCTTT,NA,once,TRBJ1-1,TRBV7-2
CASSVEFRSDTQYF,TGTGCCAGCAGCGTAGAGTTCCGCTCGGATACGCAGTATTTT,NA,few,TRBJ2-3,TRBV9
CAWSPGGRQPQHF,TGTGCCTGGAGTCCAGGGGGCAGGCAGCCCCAGCATTTT,TRBD1,many,TRBJ1-5,TRBV30
CASSPGQGAYDTGELFF,TGTGCCAGCAGCCCTGGACAGGGTGCCTATGACACCGGGGAGCTGTTTTTT,TRBD1,NA,TRBJ2-2,TRBV5-6
CASSLRDYSYNEQFF,TGCGCCAGCAGCCTCCGGGACTATAGCTACAATGAGCAGTTCTTC,TRBD2,NA,TRBJ2-1,TRBV4-1
CASSDLLGGQETQYF,TGTGCCAGCAGCGACCTTCTCGGGGGTCAAGAGACCCAGTACTTC,NA,many,TRBJ2-5,TRBV9
CASSLAVNYEQYF,TGTGCCAGCAGCTTAGCCGTTAACTACGAGCAGTACTTC,NA,NA,TRBJ2-7,TRBV7-6
CASSSPGARGIDTQYF,TGTGCCAGCAGCTCCCCCGGCGCCAGGGGAATTGATACGCAGTATTTT,NA,NA,TRBJ2-3,TRBV7-3
CASSLDGELFF,TGTGCCAGCAGCTTGGACGGGGAGCTGTTTTTT,NA,NA,TRBJ2-2,TRBV7-8
CASSGTSGYEQYF,TGTGCCAGCAGTGGGACTAGCGGCTACGAGCAGTACTTC,TRBD2,NA,TRBJ2-7,TRBV14
CASSRLAGDYEQYF,TGTGCCAGCAGTAGACTAGCGGGGGACTACGAGCAGTACTTC,TRBD2,few,TRBJ2-7,TRBV27
CASSSGLANEKLFF,TGCGCCAGCAGCTCGGGCTTGGCTAATGAAAAACTGTTTTTT,NA,NA,TRBJ1-4,TRBV5-1
CASAPGPGYSGNTIYF,TGTGCCAGCGCCCCTGGCCCGGGGTACTCTGGAAACACCATATATTTT,NA,NA,TRBJ1-3,TRBV7-6
CASSVVPGQGSYNEQFF,TGTGCCAGCAGCGTAGTCCCCGGACAGGGATCCTACAATGAGCAGTTCTTC,TRBD1,few,TRBJ2-1,TRBV9
CAWTRGRGAERQPQHF,TGTGCCTGGACAAGGGGTCGGGGCGCGGAGAGACAGCCCCAGCATTTT,NA,NA,TRBJ1-5,TRBV30
CAATKNTEAFF,TGTGCCGCGACAAAGAACACTGAAGCTTTCTTT,NA,NA,TRBJ1-1,TRBV28
CASSVAVGTENSPLHF,TGTGCCAGCAGCGTAGCTGTTGGGACAGAAAATTCACCCCTCCACTTT,TRBD1,NA,TRBJ1-6,TRBV9
CASRSTGDYGYTF,TGTGCCAGCAGATCTACAGGGGACTATGGCTACACCTTC,TRBD1,many,TRBJ1-2,TRBV28
CASSRDRLRDEQFF,TGTGCCAGCAGCAGGGACAGACTACGGGATGAGCAGTTCTTC,TRBD1,NA,TRBJ2-1,TRBV11-1
CASSIGGMNTEAFF,TGTGCCAGTAGTATCGGAGGTATGAACACTGAAGCTTTCTTT,NA,medium-sized,TRBJ1-1,TRBV19
CASSGLRGGGETQYF,TGTGCCAGCAGTGGTTTACGGGGGGGCGGGGAGACCCAGTACTTC,TRBD2,NA,TRBJ2-5,TRBV2
CASSSDRGSNQPQHF,TGTGCCAGCAGTTCAGACAGGGGTAGCAATCAGCCCCAGCATTTT,TRBD1,NA,TRBJ1-5,TRBV27
CATSRETGVSYNEQFF,TGTGCCACCAGCAGAGAGACAGGGGTGTCCTACAATGAGCAGTTCTTC,TRBD1,NA,TRBJ2-1,TRBV15
CASSQDERGSSSYEQYF,TGTGCCAGCAGCCAGGACGAGCGGGGGTCTAGCTCCTACGAGCAGTACTTC,NA,few,TRBJ2-7,TRBV21-1
CAWSVKRGVQAAIYF,TGTGCCTGGAGTGTGAAGAGGGGGGTTCAGGCCGCCATATATTTT,NA,few,TRBJ1-3,TRBV30
CASSYSNRVGSSPLHF,TGTGCCAGCAGTTACTCGAATAGGGTTGGGAGTTCACCCCTCCACTTT,NA,NA,TRBJ1-6,TRBV6-5
CASSGGLGQPQHF,TGTGCCAGCAGTGGGGGACTCGGTCAGCCCCAGCATTTT,NA,NA,TRBJ1-5,TRBV13
CASSPRHRDRRTEAFF,TGTGCCAGCAGCCCGAGACACCGGGACAGGAGGACTGAAGCTTTCTTT,TRBD1,many,TRBJ1-1,TRBV7-9
CSVGTSGGATDTQYF,TGCAGCGTTGGGACTAGCGGGGGGGCCACAGATACGCAGTATTTT,TRBD2,NA,TRBJ2-3,TRBV29-1
CASSPRAGGSYNEQFF,TGTGCCAGCAGCCCTCGAGCGGGGGGTTCCTACAATGAGCAGTTCTTC,TRBD2,once,TRBJ2-1,TRBV7-2
CASSFGAGGYEQYF,TGTGCCAGCAGCTTCGGGGCAGGGGGCTACGAGCAGTACTTC,TRBD1,few,TRBJ2-7,TRBV5-6
CASSARDLYEQYF,TGTGCCAGCAGCGCTCGGGACCTCTACGAGCAGTACTTC,NA,NA,TRBJ2-7,TRBV28
CASSPGTQGYGYTF,TGTGCCAGCAGCCCCGGGACCCAAGGCTATGGCTACACCTTC,NA,NA,TRBJ1-2,TRBV6-6
CASWGTEAFF,TGTGCCAGCTGGGGCACTGAAGCTTTCTTT,NA,large,TRBJ1-1,TRBV7-9
CASSPLGPFYGYTF,TGTGCCAGCAGCCCCCTCGGACCATTCTATGGCTACACCTTC,NA,NA,TRBJ1-2,TRBV14
CAGSWGMAGANVLTF,TGTGCTGGTTCTTGGGGGATGGCTGGGGCCAACGTCCTGACTTTC,NA,NA,TRBJ2-6,TRBV5-6
CASGDGGTEAFF,TGCGCCAGCGGGGACGGGGGTACTGAAGCTTTCTTT,NA,NA,TRBJ1-1,TRBV5-1
CASSISGNSPLHF,TGTGCCAGTAGTATATCCGGCAATTCACCCCTCCACTTT,NA,NA,TRBJ1-6,TRBV19
CASSLGTLQGNYEQYF,TGTGCCAGCAGCTTAGGCACGTTACAGGGGAACTACGAGCAGTACTTC,TRBD1,NA,TRBJ2-7,TRBV7-8
CASSLGPQPLHF,TGTGCCAGCAGCTTGGGGCCGCAGCCCCTCCACTTT,NA,few,TRBJ1-6,TRBV5-6
CASSHGPGSTGGYEQYF,TGCGCCAGCAGCCATGGACCGGGGTCCACAGGGGGATATGAGCAGTACTTC,TRBD1,NA,TRBJ2-7,TRBV4-1
CASKDGAGEQYF,TGTGCCAGCAAGGACGGAGCCGGCGAGCAGTACTTC,NA,NA,TRBJ2-7,TRBV6-6
CASSVSRQFYYGYTF,TGTGCCAGCAGCGTATCACGACAGTTCTACTATGGCTACACCTTC,NA,NA,TRBJ1-2,TRBV5-6
CASSPLPTNYGYTF,TGTGCCAGCTCACCACTACCGACTAACTATGGCTACACCTTC,NA,NA,TRBJ1-2,TRBV18
CASSQVSSGGALGEQFF,TGCGCCAGCAGCCAAGTTTCTAGCGGGGGGGCTTTGGGTGAGCAGTTCTTC,TRBD2,few,TRBJ2-1,TRBV4-1
CASSYSTTLLNTEAFF,TGTGCCAGCAGTTACTCGACAACTCTTCTGAACACTGAAGCTTTCTTT,NA,NA,TRBJ1-1,TRBV6-5
CATATGNTGELFF,TGTGCCACAGCGACAGGGAATACCGGGGAGCTGTTTTTT,TRBD1,few,TRBJ2-2,TRBV28